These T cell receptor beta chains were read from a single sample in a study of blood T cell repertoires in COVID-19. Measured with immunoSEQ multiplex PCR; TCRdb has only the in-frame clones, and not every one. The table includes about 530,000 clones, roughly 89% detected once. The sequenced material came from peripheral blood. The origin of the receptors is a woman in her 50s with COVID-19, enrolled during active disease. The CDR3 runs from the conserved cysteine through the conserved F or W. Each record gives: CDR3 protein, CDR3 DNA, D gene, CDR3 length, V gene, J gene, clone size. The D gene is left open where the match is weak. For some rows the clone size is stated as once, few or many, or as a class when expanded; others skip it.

CASSSQGGTGYEQYF	TGCGCCAGCAGCTCCCAAGGGGGAACAGGCTACGAGCAGTACTTC	-	15	TRBV5-1	TRBJ2-7	-
CAWTRTGGNEKLFF	TGTGCCTGGACCCGAACAGGGGGTAATGAAAAACTGTTTTTT	TRBD1	14	TRBV30	TRBJ1-4	-
CASSSRTGGYTEAFF	TGTGCCAGCAGTTCCAGGACAGGGGGCTACACTGAAGCTTTCTTT	TRBD1	15	TRBV28	TRBJ1-1	-
CASSVGLAFSYEQYF	TGTGCCAGCAGCGTGGGACTAGCTTTCTCCTACGAGCAGTACTTC	TRBD2	15	TRBV9	TRBJ2-7	once
CASGPGVGQPQHF	TGCGCCAGCGGCCCGGGGGTAGGTCAGCCCCAGCATTTT	-	13	TRBV5-1	TRBJ1-5	once
CASIGGTESEKLFF	TGTGCCAGTATTGGAGGGACGGAGAGTGAAAAACTGTTTTTT	-	14	TRBV19	TRBJ1-4	-
CAWSLRDRGQKTYF	TGTGCCTGGAGCCTCCGGGACAGGGGGCAAAAGACGTACTTC	TRBD1	14	TRBV30	TRBJ2-7	-
CASSYAGNGYTF	TGTGCCAGCAGTTACGCAGGGAATGGCTACACCTTC	-	12	TRBV6-5	TRBJ1-2	-
CATSAPGDFQPQHF	TGTGCCACCAGTGCCCCAGGGGATTTTCAGCCCCAGCATTTT	-	14	TRBV24-1	TRBJ1-5	-
CATSVDPGDTQYF	TGTGCCACCAGCGTCGATCCAGGGGATACGCAGTATTTT	-	13	TRBV24-1	TRBJ2-3	few
CASSLAMTSGGQNEQFF	TGTGCCAGCAGCTTAGCAATGACTAGCGGGGGGCAGAATGAGCAGTTCTTC	TRBD2	17	TRBV7-6	TRBJ2-1	-
CASSPHGTGFGEKLFF	TGTGCCAGCAGCCCCCACGGGACAGGTTTTGGGGAAAAACTGTTTTTT	TRBD1	16	TRBV3-1/TRBV3-2	TRBJ1-4	few
CASSLGGPGDSTQYF	TGTGCCAGCAGTTTAGGGGGCCCAGGGGATTCGACCCAGTACTTC	-	15	TRBV27	TRBJ2-5	-
CASSVSPGGPGGNQPQHF	TGTGCCAGCAGCGTCAGCCCCGGGGGGCCCGGGGGCAATCAGCCCCAGCATTTT	-	18	TRBV7-2	TRBJ1-5	-
CASRVRGSGGGYTF	TGTGCCAGCAGGGTCCGGGGAAGCGGTGGTGGCTACACCTTC	-	14	TRBV28	TRBJ1-2	-
CASSAGGVHTEAFF	TGTGCCAGCAGTGCAGGGGGAGTCCACACTGAAGCTTTCTTT	TRBD1	14	TRBV25-1	TRBJ1-1	-
CASSSSQGYNSPLHF	TGTGCCAGCAGCTCATCGCAGGGGTATAATTCACCCCTCCACTTT	-	15	TRBV5-4	TRBJ1-6	-
CASSESSLGEKLFF	TGTGCCAGCAGTGAATCCAGCCTCGGGGAAAAACTGTTTTTT	-	14	TRBV6-1	TRBJ1-4	-
CASSAPPGTRNTQYF	TGTGCCAGCAGCGCCCCCCCCGGGACTAGGAACACGCAGTATTTT	TRBD2	15	TRBV9	TRBJ2-3	-
CASSRVEGARYNEQFF	TGTGCCAGCAGCCGCGTCGAGGGGGCGAGATACAATGAGCAGTTCTTC	TRBD1	16	TRBV7-7	TRBJ2-1	-
CASSPLGTLIVHEQYF	TGCGCCAGCAGCCCGTTGGGGACACTTATCGTCCACGAGCAGTACTTC	-	16	TRBV5-1	TRBJ2-7	-
CASSLRTGVNTEAFF	TGTGCCAGCTCACTTCGGACAGGGGTAAACACTGAAGCTTTCTTT	TRBD1	15	TRBV18	TRBJ1-1	-
CASKTGTSNQPQHF	TGTGCCAGCAAAACCGGGACAAGCAATCAGCCCCAGCATTTT	-	14	TRBV6-1	TRBJ1-5	-
CAIGSSYNEQFF	TGTGCCATCGGTAGCAGCTACAATGAGCAGTTCTTC	-	12	TRBV10-3	TRBJ2-1	-
CASSATLAGLYNEQFF	TGTGCCAGCAGCGCTACACTAGCGGGGCTTTACAATGAGCAGTTCTTC	TRBD2	16	TRBV5-4	TRBJ2-1	-
CASSVGQFGAYEQYF	TGTGCCAGCAGCGTGGGACAGTTTGGTGCCTACGAGCAGTACTTC	TRBD1	15	TRBV9	TRBJ2-7	-
CASSKGRTSGGSSTDTQYF	TGTGCCAGCAGCAAGGGACGGACTAGCGGGGGATCTAGCACAGATACGCAGTATTTT	-	19	TRBV21-1	TRBJ2-3	-
CASSEKDRFAYGYTF	TGTGCCAGCAGTGAAAAGGACAGGTTCGCCTATGGCTACACCTTC	TRBD1	15	TRBV6-1	TRBJ1-2	-
CASSLSGLALETQYF	TGTGCCAGCAGCTTATCCGGCCTAGCTTTAGAGACCCAGTACTTC	-	15	TRBV11-2	TRBJ2-5	-
CASKMAGGFPTEAFF	TGCGCCAGCAAAATGGCAGGGGGTTTCCCCACTGAAGCTTTCTTT	TRBD1	15	TRBV5-1	TRBJ1-1	-
CASSESTGTSYEQYF	TGTGCCAGCAGTGAATCCACAGGGACCTCCTACGAGCAGTACTTC	-	15	TRBV6-1	TRBJ2-7	-
CASSYSNGANEKLFF	TGTGCCAGCAGTTACTCGAACGGAGCTAATGAAAAACTGTTTTTT	-	15	TRBV6-5	TRBJ1-4	few
CASSADRADNSPLHF	TGCGCCAGCAGTGCGGACAGGGCGGATAATTCACCCCTCCACTTT	TRBD1	15	TRBV10-1	TRBJ1-6	-
CASSDQRRGIYNEQFF	TGTGCCAGCAGTGACCAAAGGCGCGGGATCTACAATGAGCAGTTCTTC	-	16	TRBV25-1	TRBJ2-1	-
CASSPRTGGYGYTF	TGTGCCAGCAGCCCCCGGACAGGGGGGTATGGCTACACCTTC	TRBD1	14	TRBV14	TRBJ1-2	-
CASTYDRLLQPQHF	TGTGCCAGCACCTATGACAGATTACTCCAGCCCCAGCATTTT	-	14	TRBV6-5	TRBJ1-5	-
CASSSTRDRDDTQYF	TGTGCCAGCTCATCAACACGTGACAGGGACGATACGCAGTATTTT	TRBD1	15	TRBV18	TRBJ2-3	-
CASSYGGGTGRDGYTF	TGTGCCAGCAGTTACGGGGGAGGAACCGGCCGAGATGGCTACACCTTC	-	16	TRBV6-2/TRBV6-3	TRBJ1-2	-
CASSLDSNSPLHF	TGTGCCAGCAGCCTCGATAGTAATTCACCCCTCCACTTT	-	13	TRBV7-3	TRBJ1-6	-
CASSSGDLRTTNYGYTF	TGTGCCAGCAGCTCTGGAGACTTACGCACCACTAACTATGGCTACACCTTC	-	17	TRBV6-2/TRBV6-3	TRBJ1-2	-
CASSQERMTSGAITGELFF	TGCGCCAGCAGCCAAGAAAGAATGACTAGCGGGGCGATCACCGGGGAGCTGTTTTTT	TRBD2	19	TRBV4-1	TRBJ2-2	-
CASSGANTEAFF	TGTGCCAGTTCAGGGGCGAACACTGAAGCTTTCTTT	-	12	TRBV28	TRBJ1-1	-
CASSDAEVSTNEQYF	TGCGCCAGCAGTGATGCGGAGGTCTCGACTAACGAGCAGTACTTC	-	15	TRBV10-2	TRBJ2-7	-
CASSVGTMAGLNTEAFF	TGTGCCAGCAGCGTGGGGACGATGGCGGGGCTTAACACTGAAGCTTTCTTT	-	17	TRBV9	TRBJ1-1	-
CASSVGGGHNGYTF	TGTGCCAGCAGCGTAGGAGGGGGACATAATGGCTACACCTTC	-	14	TRBV9	TRBJ1-2	-
CASSAGGGDEKLFF	TGTGCCAGTAGTGCGGGAGGGGGCGATGAAAAACTGTTTTTT	TRBD1	14	TRBV19	TRBJ1-4	once
CASSSGRSQPQHF	TGTGCCAGCAGCTCCGGTCGAAGTCAGCCCCAGCATTTT	-	13	TRBV3-1/TRBV3-2	TRBJ1-5	-
CATSEPTSMYNEQFF	TGTGCCACCAGTGAACCTACTTCTATGTACAATGAGCAGTTCTTC	-	15	TRBV24-1	TRBJ2-1	-
CASSLLDRADFYGYTF	TGTGCCAGCAGCCTTCTGGACAGGGCCGACTTCTATGGCTACACCTTC	TRBD1	16	TRBV7-2	TRBJ1-2	-
CATSGSGTGELFF	TGTGCCACCAGCGGATCAGGTACCGGGGAGCTGTTTTTT	-	13	TRBV24-1	TRBJ2-2	-
CAIQGVMEVDGYTF	TGTGCCATCCAGGGGGTAATGGAGGTTGATGGCTACACCTTC	TRBD1	14	TRBV28	TRBJ1-2	-
CSGSDRGNTEAFF	TGCAGCGGCTCGGACAGGGGGAACACTGAAGCTTTCTTT	TRBD1	13	TRBV29-1	TRBJ1-1	-